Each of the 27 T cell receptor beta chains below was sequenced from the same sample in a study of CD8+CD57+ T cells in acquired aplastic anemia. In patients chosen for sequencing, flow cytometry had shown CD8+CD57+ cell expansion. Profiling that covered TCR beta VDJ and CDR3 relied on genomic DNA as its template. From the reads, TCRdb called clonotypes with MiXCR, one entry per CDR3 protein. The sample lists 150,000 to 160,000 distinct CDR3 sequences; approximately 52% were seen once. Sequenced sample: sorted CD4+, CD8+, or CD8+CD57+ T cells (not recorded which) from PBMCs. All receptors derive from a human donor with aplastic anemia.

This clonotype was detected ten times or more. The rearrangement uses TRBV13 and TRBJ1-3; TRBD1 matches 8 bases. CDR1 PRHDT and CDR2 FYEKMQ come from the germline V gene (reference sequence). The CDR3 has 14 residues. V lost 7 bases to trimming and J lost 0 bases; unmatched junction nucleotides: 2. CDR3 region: CASTDRGSGNTIYF. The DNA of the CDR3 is TGTGCCAGCACCGACAGGGGCTCTGGAAACACCATATATTTT. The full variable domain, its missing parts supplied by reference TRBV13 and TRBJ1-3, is AAGVIQSPRHLIKEKRETATLKCYPIPRHDTVYWYQQGPGQDPQFLISFYEKMQSDKGSIPDRFSAQQFSDYHSELNMSSLELGDSALYFCASTDRGSGNTIYFGEGSWLTVV.

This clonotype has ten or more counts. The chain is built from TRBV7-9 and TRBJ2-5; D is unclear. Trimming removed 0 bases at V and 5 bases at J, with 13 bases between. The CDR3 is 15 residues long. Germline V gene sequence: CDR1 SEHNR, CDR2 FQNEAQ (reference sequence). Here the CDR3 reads CASSLAAQDRETQYF. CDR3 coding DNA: TGTGCCAGCAGCTTAGCGGCTCAGGACCGGGAGACCCAGTACTTC. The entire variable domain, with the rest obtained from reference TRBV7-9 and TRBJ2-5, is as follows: DTGVSQNPRHKITKRGQNVTFRCDPISEHNRLYWYRQTLGQGPEFLTYFQNEAQLEKSRLLSDRFSAERPKGSFSTLEIQRTEQGDSAMYLCASSLAAQDRETQYFGPGTRLLVL.

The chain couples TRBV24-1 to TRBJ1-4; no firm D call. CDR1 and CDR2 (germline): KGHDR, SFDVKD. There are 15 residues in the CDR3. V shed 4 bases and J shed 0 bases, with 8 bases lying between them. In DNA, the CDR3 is TGTGCCACCAGTGAGGGATCCGCAACTAATGAAAAACTGTTTTTT. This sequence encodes CATSEGSATNEKLFF.

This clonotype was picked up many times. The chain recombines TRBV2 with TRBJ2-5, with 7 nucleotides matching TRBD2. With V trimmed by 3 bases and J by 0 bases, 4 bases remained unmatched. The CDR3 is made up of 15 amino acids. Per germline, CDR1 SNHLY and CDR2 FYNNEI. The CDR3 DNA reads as TGTGCCAGCAGTGAGGCGGGGGTGTACCAAGAGACCCAGTACTTC. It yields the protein CASSEAGVYQETQYF.

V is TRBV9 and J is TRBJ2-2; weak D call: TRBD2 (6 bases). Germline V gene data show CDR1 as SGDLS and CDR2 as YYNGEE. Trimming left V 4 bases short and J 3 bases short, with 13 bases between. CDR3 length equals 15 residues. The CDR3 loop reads CASSPYGGDTGELFF. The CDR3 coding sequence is TGTGCCAGCAGCCCGTATGGAGGGGACACCGGGGAGCTGTTTTTT.

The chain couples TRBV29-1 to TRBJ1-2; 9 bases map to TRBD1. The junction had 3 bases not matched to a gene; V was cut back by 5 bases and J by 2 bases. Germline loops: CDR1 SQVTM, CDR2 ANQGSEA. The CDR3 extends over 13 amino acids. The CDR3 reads CSVTGTGNYGYTF. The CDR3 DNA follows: TGCAGCGTTACCGGGACAGGGAACTATGGCTACACCTTC.

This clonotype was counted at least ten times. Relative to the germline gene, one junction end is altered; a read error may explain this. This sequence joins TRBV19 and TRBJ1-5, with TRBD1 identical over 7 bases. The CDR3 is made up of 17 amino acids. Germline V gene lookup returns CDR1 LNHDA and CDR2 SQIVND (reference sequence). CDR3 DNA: TGTGCCAATAGTATTGAGACAGGGACTTATAGCAATCAGCCCCAGCATTTT. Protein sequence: CANSIETGTYSNQPQHF.

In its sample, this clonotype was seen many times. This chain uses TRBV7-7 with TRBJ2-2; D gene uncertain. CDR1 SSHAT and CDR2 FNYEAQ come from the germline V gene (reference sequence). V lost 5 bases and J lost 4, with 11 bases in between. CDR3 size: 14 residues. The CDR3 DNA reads TGTGCCAGCAGCGAGGACCGACTCACCGGGGAGCTGTTTTTT. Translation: CASSEDRLTGELFF.

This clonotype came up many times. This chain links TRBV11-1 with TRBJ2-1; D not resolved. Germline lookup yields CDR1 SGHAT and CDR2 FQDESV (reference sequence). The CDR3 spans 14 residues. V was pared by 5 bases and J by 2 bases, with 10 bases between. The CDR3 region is CASSQTRAYNEQFF. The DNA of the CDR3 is TGTGCCAGCAGCCAAACAAGAGCCTACAATGAGCAGTTCTTC.

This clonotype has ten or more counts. CDR3 loop: CASSLNRGGIEQYF. The CDR3 DNA reads as TGTGCCAGCAGTCTGAACCGGGGGGGGATCGAGCAGTACTTC. V is TRBV12-3 or TRBV12-4 and J is TRBJ2-7; 8 nucleotides line up with TRBD2. This CDR3 is 14 amino acids long. The J segment lost 6 bases and the V segment lost 5 bases, leaving 9 bases of the junction unmatched.

The chain's CDR3 is CASSVRDRDHNEQFF. The DNA for the CDR3 is TGTGCCAGCAGCGTCCGGGACAGGGATCACAATGAGCAGTTCTTC. This rearrangement joins TRBV9 to TRBJ2-1; 9 bases are shared with TRBD1. The germline CDR1 and CDR2 sequences are SGDLS and YYNGEE. This CDR3 contains 15 residues. Trimming cost V 2 bases and J 5 bases; bases outside gene matches: 5.

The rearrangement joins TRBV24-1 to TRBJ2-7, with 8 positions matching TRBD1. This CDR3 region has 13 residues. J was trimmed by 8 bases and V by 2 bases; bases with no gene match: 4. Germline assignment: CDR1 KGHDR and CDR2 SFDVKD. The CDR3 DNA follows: TGTGCCACCAGTGATTACCAGGGGGCCCAGCAGTACTTC. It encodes CATSDYQGAQQYF.

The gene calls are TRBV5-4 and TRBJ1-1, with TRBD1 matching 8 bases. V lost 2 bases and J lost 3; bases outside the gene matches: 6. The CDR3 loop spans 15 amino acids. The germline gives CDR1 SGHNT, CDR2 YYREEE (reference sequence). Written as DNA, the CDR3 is TGTGCCAGCAGCTTTGGGGACAGGCGGGACACTGAAGCTTTCTTT. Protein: CASSFGDRRDTEAFF.

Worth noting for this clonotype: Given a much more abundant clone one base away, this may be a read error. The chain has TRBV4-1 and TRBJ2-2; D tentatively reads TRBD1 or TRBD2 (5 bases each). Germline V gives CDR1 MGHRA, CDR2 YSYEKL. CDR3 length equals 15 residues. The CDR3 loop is CASSQGGLTTGELLF. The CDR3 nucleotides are TGCGCCAGCAGCCAAGGGGGCCTGACCACCGGGGAGCTGCTTTTT.

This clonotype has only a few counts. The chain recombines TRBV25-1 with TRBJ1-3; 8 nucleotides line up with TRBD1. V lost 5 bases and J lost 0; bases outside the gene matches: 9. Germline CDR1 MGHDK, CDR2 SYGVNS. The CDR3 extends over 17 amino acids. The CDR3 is CASSRTGTISSGNTIYF. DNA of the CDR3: TGTGCCAGCAGTCGGACAGGGACGATATCCTCTGGAAACACCATATATTTT.

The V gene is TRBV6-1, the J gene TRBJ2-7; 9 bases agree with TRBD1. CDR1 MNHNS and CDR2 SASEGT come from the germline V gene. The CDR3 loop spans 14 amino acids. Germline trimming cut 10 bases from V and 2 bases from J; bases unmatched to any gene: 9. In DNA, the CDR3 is TGTGCCACCGAGGGAGGGACAGGGACCTACGAGCAGTACTTC. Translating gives CATEGGTGTYEQYF.

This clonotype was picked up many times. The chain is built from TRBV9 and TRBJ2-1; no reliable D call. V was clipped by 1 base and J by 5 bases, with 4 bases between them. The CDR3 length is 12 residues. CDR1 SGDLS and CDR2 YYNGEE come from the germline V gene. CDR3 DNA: TGTGCCAGCAGCGTACAGAACAATGAGCAGTTCTTC. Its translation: CASSVQNNEQFF.

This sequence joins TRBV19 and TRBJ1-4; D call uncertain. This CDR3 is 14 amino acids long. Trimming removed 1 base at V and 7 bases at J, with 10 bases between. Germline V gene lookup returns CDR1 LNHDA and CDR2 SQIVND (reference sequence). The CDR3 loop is CASSIVKSAEKLFF. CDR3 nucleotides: TGTGCCAGTAGTATAGTCAAATCGGCTGAAAAACTGTTTTTT.

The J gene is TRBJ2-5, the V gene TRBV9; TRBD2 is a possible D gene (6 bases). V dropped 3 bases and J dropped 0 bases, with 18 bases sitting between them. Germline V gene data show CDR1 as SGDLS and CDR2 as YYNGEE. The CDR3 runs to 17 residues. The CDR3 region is CASSAWPTGDDQETQYF. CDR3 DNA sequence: TGTGCCAGCAGCGCCTGGCCCACGGGGGACGACCAAGAGACCCAGTACTTC.

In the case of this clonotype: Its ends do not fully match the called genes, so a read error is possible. The DNA of the CDR3 is TGTGCCAGCAGCAGACAGGGCTACAATGAGCAGTCCTTC. Encoded protein: CASSRQGYNEQSF. The gene calls are TRBV5-4 and TRBJ2-1; 7 bases are a match to TRBD1. Germline CDR1 and CDR2: SGHNT and YYREEE (reference sequence). This CDR3 spans 13 amino acids. The variable domain in full, completed from reference TRBV5-4 and TRBJ2-1, reads ETGVTQSPTHLIKTRGQQVTLRCSSQSGHNTVSWYQQALGQGPQFIFQYYREEENGRGNFPPRFSGLQFPNYSSELNVNALELDDSALYLCASSRQGYNEQSFGPGTRLTVL.

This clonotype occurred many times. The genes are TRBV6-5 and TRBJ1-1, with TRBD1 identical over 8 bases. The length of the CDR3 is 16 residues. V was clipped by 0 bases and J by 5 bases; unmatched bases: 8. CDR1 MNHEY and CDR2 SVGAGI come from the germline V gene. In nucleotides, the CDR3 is TGTGCCAGCAGTTACTCGACAGGGGAGCGGTGGACTGAAGCTTTCTTT. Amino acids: CASSYSTGERWTEAFF.

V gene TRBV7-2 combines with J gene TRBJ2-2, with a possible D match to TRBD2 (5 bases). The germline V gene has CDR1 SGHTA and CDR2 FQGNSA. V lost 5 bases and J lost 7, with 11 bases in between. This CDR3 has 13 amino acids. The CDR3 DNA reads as TGTGCCAGCAGCCCCCAACTAGTCGGGGAGCTGTTTTTT. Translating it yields CASSPQLVGELFF.

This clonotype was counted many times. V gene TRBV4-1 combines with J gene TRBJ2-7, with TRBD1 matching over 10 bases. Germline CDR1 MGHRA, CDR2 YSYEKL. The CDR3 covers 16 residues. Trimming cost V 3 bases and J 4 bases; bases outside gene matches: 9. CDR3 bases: TGCGCCAGCAGCCATTCGACCGGGACAGGGGAATACGAGCAGTACTTC. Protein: CASSHSTGTGEYEQYF.

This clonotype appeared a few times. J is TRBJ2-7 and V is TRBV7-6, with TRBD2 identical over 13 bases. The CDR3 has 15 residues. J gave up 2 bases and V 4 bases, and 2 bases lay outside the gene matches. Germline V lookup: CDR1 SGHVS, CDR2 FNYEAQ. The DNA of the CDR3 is TGTGCCAGCAGCTCTGGACTAGCGGGGGCCTACGAGCAGTACTTC. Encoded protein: CASSSGLAGAYEQYF.

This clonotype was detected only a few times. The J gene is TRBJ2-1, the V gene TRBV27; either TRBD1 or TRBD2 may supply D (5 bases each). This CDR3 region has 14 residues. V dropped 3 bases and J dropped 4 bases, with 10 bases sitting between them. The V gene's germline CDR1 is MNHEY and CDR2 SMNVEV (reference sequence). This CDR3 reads CASSFLGEYNEQFF. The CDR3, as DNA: TGTGCCAGCAGTTTCTTGGGGGAATACAATGAGCAGTTCTTC.

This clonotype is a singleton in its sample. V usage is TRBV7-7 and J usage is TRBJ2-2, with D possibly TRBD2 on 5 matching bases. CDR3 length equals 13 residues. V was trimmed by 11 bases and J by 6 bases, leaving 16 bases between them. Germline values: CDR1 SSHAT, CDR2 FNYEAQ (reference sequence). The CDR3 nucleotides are TGTGCCGAGGTGAGGGCCACCGCCGGGGAGCTGTTTTTT. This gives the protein CAEVRATAGELFF.

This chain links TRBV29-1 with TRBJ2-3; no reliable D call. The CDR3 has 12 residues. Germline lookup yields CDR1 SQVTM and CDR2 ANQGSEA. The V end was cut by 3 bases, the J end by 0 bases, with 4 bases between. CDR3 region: CSVERSTDTQYF. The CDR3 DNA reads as TGCAGCGTTGAGAGAAGCACAGATACGCAGTATTTT.